This TCR beta chain originates from a study of cytomegalovirus exposure and HLA in healthy donors (dated by TCRdb to the late 2010s). The study in broad terms: According to an earlier analysis of 550 to 700 of the donors, about 179 million T cells yielded roughly 100 million unique TCR beta sequences and 276 Gb of sequence data. Around 320 gigabases of sequencing data and tens of millions of unique TCR sequences were included in an early release covering roughly 600 HLA-typed donors. Of the roughly 420 genotyped donors, roughly 80% were placed in the genetic ancestry cluster associated with self-reported Caucasian donors. The study was designed to test whether signatures of past pathogen exposure could be identified by cataloging public T cell receptors. The T cell repertoires of around 730 subjects were profiled by immunosequencing and related to cytomegalovirus serostatus. Besides the first cohort of 666 subjects, a separate validation cohort made up of 120 or so different subjects was used. To predict cytomegalovirus infection status, the study brought together high-throughput TCR immunosequencing, statistical association of individual TCRs with disease status, and machine learning. To study patterns of TCR occurrence, a later analysis re-analyzed previously published TCR beta repertoires from 550 to 800 donors and added high-resolution HLA genotyping. In the later analysis, no new phenotypic data were used to find candidate immune exposures; instead, reliance was placed on TCR beta sequences and their occurrence across donors. To decide whether each TCR beta V gene segment behaved as functional or pseudogenic, an earlier analysis of some 570 of the donors relied on high-throughput TCR beta sequencing. Donor age, sex, ethnicity and CMV serostatus were compiled together with the repertoire data. A later genetic analysis took genome-wide SNP genotypes for 398 of the 666 donors and used that subset as a discovery cohort. All discovery cohort repertoires had been generated on a single sequencing platform. Both class I and class II loci were covered by HLA typing, at four-digit resolution. The number of typed donors differed by locus: about 620-640 for A, B, C, DRB1 and DQB1; some 540 for DQA1; around 580 for DPA1; and around 470 for DPB1. About five DR-DQ haplotypes were treated as single units for association and clustering because of strong linkage in the cohort. On average, roughly 250,000 unique TCR beta nucleotide sequences were sequenced per donor among a few hundred genotyped donors of the cohort, with roughly a sixth of those sequences being non-productive. On the study overall, not on this receptor specifically: Some IMGT-functional V segments, including TRBV6-2 and TRBV6-3, could not be distinguished by the 87-base-pair reads and were therefore excluded. When HLA alleles, especially DR and DQ, strongly co-occurred, TCR associations were difficult to assign to individual alleles. In a later analysis, HLA-associated TCR beta chains were found to be more clonally expanded and to have lower generation probabilities than equally common non-associated chains. The presence/absence analyses assumed that sequencing depth was roughly uniform across donors, and that assumption may not be true. Most TCR sequences were observed very rarely across donors, whereas some public TCRs were present in many individuals. The study listed over 150 TCR beta chains as associated with cytomegalovirus. Because some donors lacked HLA typing at each locus, the association tests relied only on the typed subset. The classifier was reported to diagnose cytomegalovirus status with high specificity and sensitivity in both the original cohort and the validation cohort. According to the authors, the approach could potentially be generalized to other disease states and immunological phenotypes. In an earlier analysis of approximately 590 of the donors, most TCR beta V segments appeared in productive rearrangements about 90% or about 30% of the time, broadly matching IMGT annotations. V-gene and J-gene trimming of TCR beta chains was associated with a missense DCLRE1C variant in a later genetic analysis, and the association was replicated in an independent cohort. Some 16 rarely observed V segments, including chromosome 9 orphons, were excluded from the earlier analysis of several hundred of the donors because counts were too low. A further reported finding was that TCR beta sequences accurately predicted the HLA-A and HLA-B alleles for most subjects in the first cohort. For the cohort, immune exposure information was limited to CMV serostatus. According to a later genetic analysis, donors in an Asian-associated ancestry cluster had fewer N-insertions in productive TCRs than the approximately 670-donor mean. In a later analysis, TCR association rates were found to vary across HLA loci, with the most associated TCRs seen for DRB1 alleles and the fewest for HLA-C alleles. This cohort had only TCR beta chains sequenced, and the lack of alpha or paired-chain data limited which features could be detected. A later analysis found that most CMV-associated TCR beta chains appeared HLA-restricted, with HLA associations seemingly driven largely by CMV exposure. Several of the top co-occurrence clusters appeared to be linked to parvovirus B19, influenza, CMV and Epstein-Barr virus, according to a later analysis. A cluster of highly shared sequence variants was judged likely to be a technical artifact of the sequencing pipeline. Linkage disequilibrium might explain the correlated functional status among segregating V segments, but an unknown experimental factor could not be ruled out. In vitro tests confirmed that a few of the cytomegalovirus-associated TCR beta chains recognize cytomegalovirus antigens. Specific HLA alleles were associated with 15,000 to 20,000 TCR beta sequences at a false discovery rate of 0.05 in a later analysis.

Libraries were built with the immunoSEQ multiplex PCR assay. The multiplex PCR relied on a mix of 60 forward primers for TCR Vbeta segments and 13 reverse primers for TCR Jbeta segments. Amplification of the CDR3 region of rearranged TCR beta genes was performed with a multiplex PCR assay on genomic DNA. On the Illumina HiSeq System, the amplified TCR beta libraries were sequenced as 87-base-pair reads. The authors' analysis ran thus. In a later analysis, tens of millions of unique TCR beta chains were counted across the roughly 670 repertoires, and around 10 million of these chains were shared by at least two donors. Raw reads were error-corrected and collapsed into unique sequences by a nearest-neighbor algorithm in which closely related sequences were merged to remove PCR and sequencing errors. CDR3 sequences were aligned to IMGT reference sequences to assign V, D and J gene segments. Each retained sequence needed at least a six-nucleotide match to both a V gene segment and a J gene segment. Rearrangements were called productive when the CDR3 lacked stop codons and stayed in frame with V and J; all others were non-productive. Following IMGT convention, CDR3 was defined as the stretch from the second conserved V-encoded cysteine up to the conserved J-encoded phenylalanine. The earlier analysis of approximately 500 of the donors excluded sequences that lacked an unambiguous match to a single V gene segment. In an earlier analysis of some 590 of the donors, a V segment was called functional when productive rearrangements were above 56.7%, and segregating when the standard deviation between donors exceeded 5%. To diagnose cytomegalovirus status from the catalog of TCR beta chain sequences, a statistical classification framework was built. V and J gene assignment, in a later analysis, came from comparing TCR nucleotide sequences with IMGT/GENE-DB human TR gene sequences. In a later analysis, CDR3 sequences and most-parsimonious VDJ recombination scenarios were assigned using the TCRdist pipeline. A later analysis defined each TCR beta chain by its CDR3 amino acid sequence plus V-gene family, and excluded reads lacking a unique V-gene family. A later analysis removed nearly 600 highly shared, low-generation-probability nucleotide sequences to deal with suspected cross-contamination and a sequencing artifact. In a later analysis, a clonal expansion index was calculated for each public chain from normalized within-repertoire ranks of inferred template counts. In a later analysis, generation probabilities were computed using a VDJ recombination model fitted to out-of-frame rearrangements, and the results were checked against IGoR. In a later analysis, hypergeometric tests were used to score TCR-TCR, TCR-HLA and TCR-CMV co-occurrence, with a repertoire-size bias correction applied to TCR pairs. A later analysis estimated false discovery rates by permuting HLA or CMV assignments 20 times. In a later analysis, co-occurring TCRs were grouped with DBSCAN, and TCRdist sequence similarity was added when clustering was performed within HLA-allele-positive subsets. Repertoires with fewer than 30,000 or more than 120,000 public chains were left out of co-occurrence clustering, as were five repertoires with anomalous nucleotide sharing. TCRdb limited this immuneACCESS table to in-frame rearrangements with V and J called. A share of clones is missing; checked studies link under half to unresolved V genes, and the rest is unexplained. V, J and clone size derive from that table, while D and trimming were established from the DNA sequence. The sample table lists 95,000 to 130,000 clones, around 81% of them with a count of one. The top ten hold 3% to 5% of the sample.

The cohort consisted of 650 to 700 healthy bone marrow donors. At the time of sampling, every cohort member was nominally healthy, though immune exposures that went unrecorded were likely present. The donor was CMV seronegative and belonged to the group of 352 seronegative cohort members. A peripheral blood sample was collected from each donor, and TCR beta sequencing was performed on peripheral blood mononuclear cells. Genomic DNA was extracted from the blood cell samples with the Qiagen DNeasy Blood Extraction Kit. The cysteine opens and the phenylalanine closes a CDR3 of 13 amino acids. The entry retains the CDR3 DNA only, 39 bases that are in frame from base 1. The V and J ends are trimmed by 2 bases and 3 bases, leaving 6 bases between them. Via the germline V gene, CDR1 is SGHVS and CDR2 FNYEAQ. As concerns this clone: Its antigen remains undetermined. One base away there is no much larger clone; base qualities are not given.

This TCR was sampled from a woman aged 25 to 39 in good health and CMV-seronegative. Recombination connected TRBV7-6 to TRBJ2-3, with the D segment identity uncertain. Sequencing was performed on PBMCs. CDR3 region: CASSLQKTDTQYF. In nucleotide form, the sequence is TGTGCCAGCAGCTTACAAAAAACAGATACGCAGTATTTT.